The next 2 T cell receptor beta chains were all read from a single sample in a study of glioma-infiltrating T cells. Amplification of TCR alpha and beta CDR3 regions from RNA used iRepertoire nested multiplex PCR. TCRdb reprocessed the multiplex PCR reads via MiXCR and lists one record per CDR3 protein. The data show 85,000 to 110,000 distinct CDR3 sequences, less than 30% seen once. What was sequenced was glioma tissue, nonneoplastic brain tissue, or PBMCs (not recorded which). The source is a human donor with low-grade glioma or glioblastoma, undergoing nonglioma brain surgery, or in good health (not recorded which).

The chain couples TRBV30 to TRBJ1-2; a possible D gene is TRBD1 (6 bases). V dropped 1 base and J dropped 8 bases, with 17 bases sitting between them. Germline-derived CDR1 and CDR2 are GTSNPN and SVGIG (reference sequence). The CDR3 loop spans 14 amino acids. The DNA for the CDR3 is TGTGCCTGGAGTGCCCTTGGGGGCGCGGGGGGCTACACCTTC. The encoded protein is CAWSALGGAGGYTF.

A few counts support this clonotype. V is TRBV29-1 and J is TRBJ2-1; no firm D call. CDR1 and CDR2 (germline): SQVTM, ANQGSEA. The ends were cut back, 2 bases at V and 2 bases at J, with 7 bases in the middle. The CDR3 runs to 13 residues. The CDR3 DNA reads as TGCAGCGTTGAAAAGGGAACCTACAATGAGCAGTTCTTC. Translation: CSVEKGTYNEQFF.